The 7 T cell receptor beta chains below come from one sample, sequenced in a study of blood T cell repertoires in COVID-19. TCRdb's copy holds only in-frame clones and misses some; the assay was immunoSEQ multiplex PCR. Of approximately 110,000 clones listed, 86% are singletons. The specimen was peripheral blood. The receptors here all came from a man aged 35 to 55 with acute or convalescent COVID-19.

This clone was seen only a few times. The chain carries TRBV11-2 and TRBJ1-2; possible D gene TRBD1, 5 bases. Trimming removed 0 bases from V and 4 bases from J, with 12 bases in between. Germline V gene data show CDR1 as SGHAT and CDR2 as FQNNGV. This CDR3 comprises 15 residues. The CDR3 loop is CASSLDVGVVYGYTF. In DNA form, the CDR3 reads TGTGCCAGCAGCTTAGATGTAGGGGTGGTCTATGGCTACACCTTC.

The chain is built from TRBV18 and TRBJ1-1, with D maybe TRBD1 (6 bases). Germline CDR1 reads KGHSH; CDR2 reads LQKENI. The V end was cut by 5 bases, the J end by 6 bases, with 16 bases between. The CDR3 is 14 amino acids. The CDR3 DNA is TGTGCCAGCTCAGCGTCCCCAGGGGACGCTGAAGCTTTCTTT. Translated: CASSASPGDAEAFF.

The V call is TRBV24-1, the J call TRBJ2-2; D unclear. The CDR3 is 12 amino acids. The V end lost 4 bases, the J end lost 7 bases, and 6 bases lay between the germline ends. Germline CDR1 and CDR2: KGHDR and SFDVKD. The CDR3 reads CATSDIDGELFF. For the CDR3, the DNA is TGTGCCACCAGTGACATAGACGGGGAGCTGTTTTTT.

The sample holds a few counts of this clone. The chain combines TRBV30 with TRBJ1-6; 8 bases map to TRBD1. The germline gives CDR1 GTSNPN, CDR2 SVGIG (reference sequence). Trimming took 2 bases from V and 7 from J; bases not matched to a gene: 13. The CDR3 has 17 residues. The CDR3 nucleotides read TGTGCCTGGAGTACCCGGGGGATGACAGGGGAGAATTCACCCCTCCACTTT. Encoded protein: CAWSTRGMTGENSPLHF. Combining the CDR3 with reference TRBV30 and TRBJ1-6 gives the whole variable domain SQTIHQWPATLVQPVGSPLSLECTVEGTSNPNLYWYRQAAGRGLQLLFYSVGIGQISSEVPQNLSASRPQDRQFILSSKKLLLSDSGFYLCAWSTRGMTGENSPLHFGNGTRLTVT.

The chain couples TRBV7-2 to TRBJ2-1; possible D gene TRBD1, 6 bases. V was shortened by 2 bases and J by 4 bases, with 9 bases between the two germline ends. The CDR3 loop spans 14 amino acids. CDR1 and CDR2 (germline): SGHTA, FQGNSA. CDR3 residues: CASSLTDRYNEQFF. DNA for the CDR3: TGTGCCAGCAGCTTAACGGACAGATACAATGAGCAGTTCTTC.

V and J are TRBV4-1 and TRBJ2-7, with 10 bases matching TRBD2. This CDR3 contains 14 residues. The V gene's germline CDR1 is MGHRA and CDR2 YSYEKL. After removal of 4 bases from V and 2 bases from J, the junction contained 2 bases not matched to a gene. CDR3 protein: CASSRTSGPYEQYF. In nucleotides, the CDR3 is TGCGCCAGCAGCCGGACTAGCGGTCCCTACGAGCAGTACTTC.

The chain has TRBV30 and TRBJ2-1, with TRBD2 matching over 9 bases. The V and J ends lost 0 bases and 3 bases, in that order; junction bases with no gene match: 6. Per the germline V gene, CDR1 is GTSNPN and CDR2 is SVGIG (reference sequence). The CDR3 consists of 16 residues. This chain's CDR3 is CAWSVRASGIYNEQFF. As DNA, the CDR3 is TGTGCCTGGAGTGTACGGGCTAGCGGGATCTACAATGAGCAGTTCTTC.